This TCR beta chain was sequenced during a study of T-cell reconstitution after alpha-beta-depleted transplantation in children. This clonotype occurred many times. CDR3 length equals 13 residues. With 2 bases removed from V and 0 bases from J, the gap between germline ends came to 3 bases. The germline V gene has CDR1 SNHLY and CDR2 FYNNEI. Construction of the TCRbeta library involved unique molecular identifiers. TCRdb reprocessed the PCR reads via MiXCR and lists one record per CDR3 protein. The table lists around 200,000 distinct CDR3 sequences, roughly 7.5% of them singletons. The receptor was isolated from a human donor who donated a stem cell graft to a child with Wiskott-Aldrich syndrome. The chain carries TRBV2 and TRBJ2-3; D is ambiguous. This sample comprised PBMCs from the stem cell graft donor, obtained from the stem cell graft. The chain's CDR3 is CASSERSTDTQYF. The CDR3 nucleotides read TGTGCCAGCAGTGAAAGGAGCACAGATACGCAGTATTTT.